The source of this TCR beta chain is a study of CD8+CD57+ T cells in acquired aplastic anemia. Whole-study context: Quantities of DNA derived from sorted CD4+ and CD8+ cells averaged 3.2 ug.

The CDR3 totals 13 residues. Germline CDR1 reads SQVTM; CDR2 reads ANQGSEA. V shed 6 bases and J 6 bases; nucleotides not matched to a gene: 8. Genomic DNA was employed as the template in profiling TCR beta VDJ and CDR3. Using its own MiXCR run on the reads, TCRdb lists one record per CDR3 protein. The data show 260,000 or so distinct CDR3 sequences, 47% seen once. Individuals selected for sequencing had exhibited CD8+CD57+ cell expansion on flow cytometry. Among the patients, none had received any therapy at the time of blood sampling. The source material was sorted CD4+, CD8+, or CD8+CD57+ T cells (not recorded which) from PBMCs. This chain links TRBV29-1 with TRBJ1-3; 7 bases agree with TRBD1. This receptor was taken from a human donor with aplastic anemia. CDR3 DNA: TGCAGCGTAAGGACAGGAGGGGAAAACACCATATATTTT. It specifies CSVRTGGENTIYF.